What follows is one T cell receptor beta chain and its context. These data are taken from a study of blood T cell repertoires in COVID-19. The wider study: PBMCs, B-cell-depleted T cells, or T cells provided the cDNA or gDNA that made up the material.

Original analysis: Reference gene primer amplification in the assay estimated nucleated cell counts. Method: immunoSEQ multiplex PCR; TCRdb's copy keeps in-frame clones and lacks some. Clonal size and the V and J genes are those of that table, whereas D and trimming came from the DNA. This sample has 200,000 to 300,000 clones, with around 88% found just once. Trimming took off 5 bases at V and 2 bases at J, with 7 bases between the two ends. This CDR3 spans 12 amino acids. Germline V gene sequence: CDR1 SGHNT, CDR2 YYREEE (reference sequence). Sequencing used peripheral blood. The chain uses TRBV5-4 and TRBJ1-2; D unclear. This TCR derives from a woman aged 80 or over with COVID-19, enrolled during active disease. This CDR3 reads CASSTANYGYTF. The DNA for the CDR3 is TGTGCCAGCAGTACAGCAAACTATGGCTACACCTTC.